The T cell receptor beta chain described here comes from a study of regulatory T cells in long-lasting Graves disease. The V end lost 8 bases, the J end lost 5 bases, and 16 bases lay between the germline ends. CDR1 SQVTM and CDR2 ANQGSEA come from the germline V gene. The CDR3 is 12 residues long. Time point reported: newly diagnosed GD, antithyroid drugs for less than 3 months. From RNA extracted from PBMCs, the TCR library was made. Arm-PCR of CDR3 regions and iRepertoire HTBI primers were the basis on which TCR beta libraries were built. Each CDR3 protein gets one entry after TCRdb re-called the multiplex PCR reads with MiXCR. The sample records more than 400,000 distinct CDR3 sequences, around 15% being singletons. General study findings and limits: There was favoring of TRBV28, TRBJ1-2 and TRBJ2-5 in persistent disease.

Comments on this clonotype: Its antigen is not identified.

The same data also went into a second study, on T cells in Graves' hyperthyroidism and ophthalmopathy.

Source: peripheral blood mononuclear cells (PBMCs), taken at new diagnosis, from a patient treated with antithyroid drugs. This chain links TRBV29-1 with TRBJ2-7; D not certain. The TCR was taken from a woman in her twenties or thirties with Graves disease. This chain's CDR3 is CSLGPVLDEQYF. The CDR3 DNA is TGCAGCCTCGGGCCCGTCCTAGACGAGCAGTACTTC.